One sample yielded the 9 T cell receptor beta chains listed below, sequenced in a study of graft-versus-host responses after intestinal transplantation. The data were produced by immunoSEQ multiplex PCR, yet TCRdb's version contains in-frame clones alone and is incomplete. The sample gives over 15,000 clones, about 89% of which show up once; 9.4% is in the top ten. This material consisted of PBMCs, taken approximately 230 days after intestinal transplant. The receptors come from a human patient who received an intestinal transplant, so some T cells may come from the graft donor.

This chain connects TRBV11-2 to TRBJ2-2; D not certain. V lost 5 bases to trimming and J lost 6 bases, with 13 bases between them. The germline gives CDR1 SGHAT, CDR2 FQNNGV. The CDR3 is 14 amino acids. In DNA, the CDR3 is TGTGCCAGCAGCCAACGGTCGGGCGCCGGGGAGCTGTTTTTT. It is translated as CASSQRSGAGELFF. The variable domain in full, with the rest retrieved from reference TRBV11-2 and TRBJ2-2, is EAGVAQSPRYKIIEKRQSVAFWCNPISGHATLYWYQQILGQGPKLLIQFQNNGVVDDSQLPKDRFSAERLKGVDSTLKIQPAKLEDSAVYLCASSQRSGAGELFFGEGSRLTVL.

The rearrangement links TRBV5-1 to TRBJ2-1; 7 positions agree with TRBD1. Trimming at V came to 4 bases and at J to 5 bases, leaving 3 bases not matched to a gene. This CDR3 has 13 amino acids. Germline CDR1 reads SGHRS; CDR2 reads YFSETQ. The CDR3 DNA sequence: TGCGCCAGCAGCCAGGGGACAGACAATGAGCAGTTCTTC. Its translation is CASSQGTDNEQFF.

J is TRBJ1-6 and V is TRBV5-1, with TRBD1 identical over 8 bases. Germline CDR1 and CDR2: SGHRS and YFSETQ. This CDR3 region has 14 residues. The V and J ends lost 5 bases and 8 bases, in that order; junction bases with no gene match: 6. The CDR3 region has the DNA TGCGCCAGCAGATCGACAGGGGCCTATTCACCCCTCCACTTT. It codes for CASRSTGAYSPLHF.

V is TRBV4-1 and J is TRBJ1-1; 9 positions agree with TRBD1. The CDR3 is 16 amino acids. Germline lookup yields CDR1 MGHRA and CDR2 YSYEKL. Germline trimming cut 0 bases from V and 7 bases from J; bases unmatched to any gene: 9. CDR3 bases: TGCGCCAGCAGCCAAGATATATCGGGACAGGGCCTTGAAGCTTTCTTT. Translated: CASSQDISGQGLEAFF.

With regard to this clone: Compared with germline, one end of the junction differs, possibly owing to a read error. Other nucleotide sequences in the sample specify the same CDR3. This chain links TRBV2 with TRBJ2-3, with 16 nucleotides matching TRBD2. The V gene's germline CDR1 is SNHLY and CDR2 FYNNEI. The CDR3 runs 18 residues. The CDR3 DNA reads as TGTGCCAGCAGTCAGACCGGGACTAGCGGGGGGGCCCCAGATACACAGTATTTT. It encodes CASSQTGTSGGAPDTQYF.

This rearrangement joins TRBV5-4 to TRBJ2-3, with D hard to call. Germline loops: CDR1 SGHNT, CDR2 YYREEE (reference sequence). The ends were cut back, 0 bases at V and 2 bases at J, with 19 bases in the middle. The CDR3 loop spans 18 amino acids. CDR3 coding DNA: TGTGCCAGCAGCTTGGAAGGTGGGAATAACCCTAACACAGATACGCAGTATTTT. This sequence encodes CASSLEGGNNPNTDTQYF. Supplemented by reference TRBV5-4 and TRBJ2-3, the full variable domain reads ETGVTQSPTHLIKTRGQQVTLRCSSQSGHNTVSWYQQALGQGPQFIFQYYREEENGRGNFPPRFSGLQFPNYSSELNVNALELDDSALYLCASSLEGGNNPNTDTQYFGPGTRLTVL.

The CDR3 DNA sequence: TGTGCCAGCTCACCCCAGTCAAAGAACACTGAAGCTTTCTTT. It yields the protein CASSPQSKNTEAFF. V usage is TRBV18 and J usage is TRBJ1-1; D is uncertain. The germline CDR1 and CDR2 sequences are KGHSH and LQKENI. The V end was cut by 3 bases, the J end by 1 base, with 9 bases between. The length of the CDR3 is 14 residues.

The chain combines TRBV27 with TRBJ2-7; 12 bases are shared with TRBD1. The junction had 7 bases not matched to a gene; V was cut back by 3 bases and J by 4 bases. Germline V gene data show CDR1 as MNHEY and CDR2 as SMNVEV (reference sequence). This CDR3 has 16 amino acids. DNA for the CDR3: TGTGCCAGCAGTTTGTGGCCGGGACAGGGGGCTTACGAGCAGTACTTC. Translation: CASSLWPGQGAYEQYF.

The J gene is TRBJ1-2, the V gene TRBV7-9; no reliable D call. The V gene's germline CDR1 is SEHNR and CDR2 FQNEAQ (reference sequence). This CDR3 contains 14 residues. V shed 1 base and J shed 5 bases, with 11 bases lying between them. The CDR3, as DNA: TGTGCCAGCAGCTTAGTCGGAGTTTCATATGGCTACACCTTC. As protein: CASSLVGVSYGYTF. The full variable domain, its missing parts supplied by reference TRBV7-9 and TRBJ1-2, is DTGVSQNPRHKITKRGQNVTFRCDPISEHNRLYWYRQTLGQGPEFLTYFQNEAQLEKSRLLSDRFSAERPKGSFSTLEIQRTEQGDSAMYLCASSLVGVSYGYTFGSGTRLTVV.